These 24 T cell receptor beta chains came from one sample sequenced in a study of technical replicates of blood from a few donors. Sequencing used immunoSEQ multiplex PCR; TCRdb keeps in-frame clones, though not all of them. The sample lists 90,000 to 100,000 clones; 85% to 95% were seen once. Sequenced material: T cells isolated from PBMCs. All receptors derive from a human donor in good health.

The V and J genes are TRBV19 and TRBJ2-1, with 7 bases aligning to TRBD1. Trimming at V came to 1 base and at J to 9 bases, leaving 3 bases not matched to a gene. The CDR3 totals 13 residues. Germline CDR1 is LNHDA and CDR2 is SQIVND (reference sequence). The CDR3 region has the DNA TGTGCCAGTAGTATAGGGACAGGCGGTGAGCAGTTCTTC. Its protein product is CASSIGTGGEQFF.

The gene calls are TRBV6-5 and TRBJ1-1; no clear D gene. The V gene's germline CDR1 is MNHEY and CDR2 SVGAGI. This CDR3 has 13 amino acids. Trimming took 8 bases from V and 6 from J, leaving 16 bases between them. The DNA of the CDR3 is TGTGCCAGCGGATTAGGCGGGTCTTCTGAAGCTTTCTTT. It yields the protein CASGLGGSSEAFF.

The V and J genes are TRBV6-5 and TRBJ1-1; TRBD1 matches at 10 bases. This CDR3 spans 13 amino acids. Germline V gives CDR1 MNHEY, CDR2 SVGAGI. With 3 bases clipped from V and 12 bases from J, the junction kept 7 bases outside the gene matches. CDR3 in amino acids: CASSYAGTGATFF. The CDR3 DNA is TGTGCCAGCAGTTATGCCGGGACAGGGGCAACTTTCTTT.

This clone occurred a few times. This sequence joins TRBV5-1 and TRBJ1-5, with D possibly matching TRBD1 (5 bases). The germline CDR1 and CDR2 sequences are SGHRS and YFSETQ. This CDR3 spans 14 amino acids. The ends were cut back, 4 bases at V and 9 bases at J, with 17 bases in the middle. The DNA of the CDR3 is TGCGCCAGCAGCATCGACACGGGGGAGGCGCCCCAGCATTTT. Translating it yields CASSIDTGEAPQHF.

The chain recombines TRBV7-3 with TRBJ1-1, with 7 bases lining up with TRBD1. Germline CDR1 SGHTA, CDR2 FQGTGA. This CDR3 has 13 residues. V lost 4 bases and J lost 7; bases outside the gene matches: 6. The CDR3 nucleotides read TGTGCCAGCAGCTGGAGACAGGGTTTTGAAGCTTTCTTT. It encodes CASSWRQGFEAFF.

This chain uses TRBV9 with TRBJ2-2; 9 bases map to TRBD1. Trimming removed 4 bases from V and 7 bases from J; junction bases left unmatched: 11. CDR1 and CDR2 (germline): SGDLS, YYNGEE. This CDR3 comprises 16 residues. In nucleotides, the CDR3 is TGTGCCAGCAGCCAAGTGGGACAGGGCCTTGACGGGGAGCTGTTTTTT. Its protein is CASSQVGQGLDGELFF.

This chain joins TRBV9 and TRBJ1-1, with TRBD1 matching 9 bases. The CDR3 length is 17 residues. V lost 0 bases and J lost 7; bases outside the gene matches: 13. In germline, CDR1 is SGDLS, CDR2 YYNGEE. CDR3 sequence: CASSVDEPGQGFGEAFF. The CDR3 DNA sequence: TGTGCCAGCAGCGTAGATGAGCCGGGACAGGGATTCGGTGAAGCTTTCTTT.

This rearrangement joins TRBV7-9 to TRBJ2-7; 8 bases are a match to TRBD1. The CDR3 extends over 13 amino acids. V gave up 5 bases and J gave up 3 bases; unmatched junction bases: 3. Looked up from germline, CDR1 is SEHNR and CDR2 is FQNEAQ (reference sequence). CDR3 sequence reads: CASSRTGIYEQYF. CDR3 sequence (DNA): TGTGCCAGCAGCAGGACAGGGATCTACGAGCAGTACTTC.

The chain joins TRBV7-3 to TRBJ2-5, with a possible D match to TRBD1 (6 bases). Germline CDR1 SGHTA, CDR2 FQGTGA. V lost 2 bases and J lost 5, with 12 bases in between. The CDR3 is made up of 14 amino acids. The CDR3 here is CASSLFGGGETQYF. In DNA form, the CDR3 reads TGTGCCAGCAGCTTATTTGGGGGCGGGGAGACCCAGTACTTC.

This chain connects TRBV15 to TRBJ1-1, with TRBD1 identical over 7 bases. The CDR3 consists of 17 residues. Trimming took 2 bases from V and 1 from J; bases not matched to a gene: 10. From germline, CDR1 is LNHNV and CDR2 YYDKDF (reference sequence). The CDR3 DNA reads as TGTGCCACCAGCAGATCCCGAGCCGGGACAGAGAACACTGAAGCTTTCTTT. This codes for CATSRSRAGTENTEAFF.

CDR3 coding DNA: TGTGCCAGCGGGGGGGTCCTTAGCTCCTACGAGCAGTACTTC. This sequence encodes CASGGVLSSYEQYF. The genes are TRBV27 and TRBJ2-7; TRBD2 agrees at 7 bases. Germline assignment: CDR1 MNHEY and CDR2 SMNVEV (reference sequence). With V trimmed by 8 bases and J by 0 bases, 7 bases remained unmatched. This CDR3 comprises 14 residues.

This clone was observed once. The rearrangement uses TRBV7-9 and TRBJ2-7, with 7 bases lining up with TRBD2. V gave up 1 base and J gave up 6 bases; unmatched junction bases: 12. From germline, CDR1 is SEHNR and CDR2 FQNEAQ (reference sequence). The CDR3 runs to 16 residues. Here the CDR3 reads CASSLDSSGSGGEQYF. The CDR3 nucleotides read TGTGCCAGCAGCTTAGATTCTAGCGGATCGGGGGGCGAGCAGTACTTC.

The chain carries TRBV6-5 and TRBJ2-5, with D possibly TRBD2 on 6 matching bases. The V end lost 0 bases, the J end lost 5 bases, and 10 bases lay between the germline ends. Germline CDR1 MNHEY, CDR2 SVGAGI. This CDR3 spans 14 amino acids. Here the CDR3 reads CASSYSGGVETQYF. The CDR3 region has the DNA TGTGCCAGCAGTTACTCGGGGGGAGTGGAGACCCAGTACTTC.

The CDR3 here is CASSQTGGYQPQHF. The CDR3 DNA reads TGTGCCAGCAGTCAGACAGGGGGCTATCAGCCCCAGCATTTT. The chain joins TRBV28 to TRBJ1-5, with 10 bases identical to TRBD1. The germline CDR1 and CDR2 sequences are MDHEN and SYDVKM. CDR3 size: 14 residues. The V gene end was trimmed by 5 bases and the J gene end by 5 bases; junction bases not matched to a gene: 3.

V usage is TRBV5-1 and J usage is TRBJ1-1; weak D call: TRBD1 (5 bases). Germline V lookup: CDR1 SGHRS, CDR2 YFSETQ. CDR3 length equals 13 residues. V shed 2 bases and J shed 3 bases, with 8 bases lying between them. The CDR3 region has the DNA TGCGCCAGCAGCTTATGGGGCGACACTGAAGCTTTCTTT. Amino acids: CASSLWGDTEAFF.

The chain carries TRBV2 and TRBJ1-2; TRBD1 matches 9 bases. The CDR3 is 14 residues long. V was pared by 4 bases and J by 5 bases, with 5 bases of the junction left unmatched. From germline, CDR1 is SNHLY and CDR2 FYNNEI. The CDR3: CASSGGQGGYGYTF. The CDR3 bases are TGTGCCAGCAGTGGGGGACAGGGTGGGTATGGCTACACCTTC. Looking up the rest from reference TRBV2 and TRBJ1-2 gives the full variable domain: EPEVTQTPSHQVTQMGQEVILRCVPISNHLYFYWYRQILGQKVEFLVSFYNNEISEKSEIFDDQFSVERPDGSNFTLKIRSTKLEDSAMYFCASSGGQGGYGYTFGSGTRLTVV.

This sequence joins TRBV7-3 and TRBJ2-2, with unresolved D. Germline V CDR1 and CDR2: SGHTA, FQGTGA. The CDR3 is made up of 13 amino acids. V lost 5 bases, J lost 5 bases, and 9 bases lay in between. This CDR3 is CASSPGRTGELFF. CDR3 bases: TGTGCCAGCAGCCCAGGAAGGACCGGGGAGCTGTTTTTT.

This sequence joins TRBV5-5 and TRBJ1-2, with TRBD1 as a possible D gene (5 bases). The V end lost 4 bases, the J end lost 4 bases, and 17 bases lay between the germline ends. Germline assignment: CDR1 SGHKS and CDR2 YYEKEE (reference sequence). The CDR3 has 15 residues. CDR3 sequence: CASSLGPTGGYGYTF. CDR3 DNA: TGTGCCAGCAGCCTAGGACCCACGGGGGGCTATGGCTACACCTTC.

V gene TRBV11-2 combines with J gene TRBJ1-3; no definite D call. The CDR3 has 13 residues. With 6 bases removed from V and 4 bases from J, the gap between germline ends came to 10 bases. Looked up from germline, CDR1 is SGHAT and CDR2 is FQNNGV. Here the CDR3 reads CASRPAGGNTIYF. CDR3 DNA: TGTGCCAGCAGGCCGGCCGGGGGAAACACCATATATTTT. Combining the CDR3 with reference TRBV11-2 and TRBJ1-3 gives the whole variable domain EAGVAQSPRYKIIEKRQSVAFWCNPISGHATLYWYQQILGQGPKLLIQFQNNGVVDDSQLPKDRFSAERLKGVDSTLKIQPAKLEDSAVYLCASRPAGGNTIYFGEGSWLTVV.

The gene calls are TRBV27 and TRBJ2-5; 9 nucleotides match TRBD2. The germline V gene encodes CDR1 MNHEY and CDR2 SMNVEV (reference sequence). The junction had 13 bases not matched to a gene; V was cut back by 3 bases and J by 5 bases. There are 17 residues in the CDR3. The DNA of the CDR3 is TGTGCCAGCAGTTTCGTCCCGTTGGCGGGAGGGAGGGAGACCCAGTACTTC. Translation gives CASSFVPLAGGRETQYF.

The chain links TRBV4-3 to TRBJ2-7; D perhaps matches TRBD2 (5 bases). This CDR3 comprises 16 residues. With 1 base removed from V and 2 bases from J, the gap between germline ends came to 15 bases. CDR1 and CDR2 from the germline V gene are LGHNA and YSLEER. The CDR3 protein is CASSQALEGWPYEQYF. The DNA of the CDR3 is TGCGCCAGCAGCCAAGCTCTAGAGGGCTGGCCCTACGAGCAGTACTTC.

The genes are TRBV5-4 and TRBJ2-7; the D is unclear. The germline V gene has CDR1 SGHNT and CDR2 YYREEE (reference sequence). V was shortened by 0 bases and J by 2 bases, with 15 bases between the two germline ends. The CDR3 consists of 16 residues. The CDR3 is CASSLAPVAATYEQYF. CDR3 DNA: TGTGCCAGCAGCTTGGCCCCGGTAGCTGCCACCTACGAGCAGTACTTC.

The J gene is TRBJ2-3, the V gene TRBV5-4; TRBD1 matches at 8 bases. V lost 4 bases and J lost 6; bases outside the gene matches: 4. The CDR3 is 13 amino acids. The germline V gene encodes CDR1 SGHNT and CDR2 YYREEE (reference sequence). DNA of the CDR3: TGTGCCAGCAGCCCAGACAGGGGCGATACGCAGTATTTT. It codes for CASSPDRGDTQYF.

The chain carries TRBV30 and TRBJ1-2, with 7 bases identical to TRBD1. There are 11 residues in the CDR3. V lost 5 bases, J lost 4 bases, and 1 base stayed unmatched. CDR1 and CDR2 (germline): GTSNPN, SVGIG (reference sequence). The CDR3: CAWQGVYGYTF. In nucleotides, the CDR3 is TGTGCCTGGCAGGGGGTCTATGGCTACACCTTC.